This T cell receptor (beta chain) is from a study of cytomegalovirus exposure and HLA in healthy donors. The study, taken as a whole, reports: Sequencing depth roughly uniform across donors was assumed in presence/absence analyses.

In the PCR, 60 Vbeta and 13 Jbeta primers were used. Here immunoSEQ multiplex PCR was the method, and the copy in TCRdb shows in-frame clones only, minus some. Of 150,000 to 200,000 clones listed, around nine tenths are singletons. With regard to this clone: Its matching antigen is unknown.

The germline gives CDR1 SNHLY, CDR2 FYNNEI. V dropped 7 bases and J dropped 6; count of bases not matched to a gene: 7. The CDR3 is made up of 14 amino acids. The source material was PBMCs. The chain couples TRBV2 to TRBJ1-5, with 9 bases identical to TRBD1. This clonotype originated in a woman in her 30s in good health and CMV-seronegative. This CDR3 is CASTVTGGSQPQHF. The CDR3 region has the DNA TGTGCCAGCACCGTTACAGGGGGCAGTCAGCCCCAGCATTTT.